These T cell receptor beta chains were read from a single sample in a study of blood T cell repertoires in COVID-19. Repertoires were generated with immunoSEQ multiplex PCR, while TCRdb's copy carries only in-frame clones and drops some. This sample has 180,000 or so clones, with over 70% found just once. Specimen: peripheral blood. Every receptor here comes from a woman in her thirties or forties with COVID-19, enrolled during active disease. CDR3s include the opening cysteine and the closing phenylalanine or tryptophan. D genes are given only for firm matches. Size is stated for part of the rows, as once, few or many counts, or as a class when the clone is expanded.

j_call: TRBJ1-2
v_call: TRBV2
clone_size: -
d_call: -
cdr3_aa: CASSEGSNYGYTF
cdr3_nt: TGTGCCAGCAGTGAGGGCAGCAACTATGGCTACACCTTC

j_call: TRBJ1-5
v_call: TRBV19
clone_size: -
d_call: -
cdr3_aa: CASRREGLGNQPQHF
cdr3_nt: TGTGCCAGTAGGCGGGAGGGGTTGGGCAATCAGCCCCAGCATTTT

j_call: TRBJ2-5
v_call: TRBV9
clone_size: -
d_call: -
cdr3_aa: CASSARVSQETQYF
cdr3_nt: TGTGCCAGCAGCGCCCGGGTCTCGCAAGAGACCCAGTACTTC

j_call: TRBJ2-3
v_call: TRBV7-3
clone_size: -
d_call: -
cdr3_aa: CASSLTKGMQYF
cdr3_nt: TGTGCCAGCAGCTTAACCAAGGGGATGCAGTATTTT

j_call: TRBJ2-7
v_call: TRBV10-3
clone_size: -
d_call: -
cdr3_aa: CAISEAEDDYEQYF
cdr3_nt: TGTGCCATCAGTGAGGCCGAGGATGACTACGAGCAGTACTTC

j_call: TRBJ2-3
v_call: TRBV2
clone_size: -
d_call: -
cdr3_aa: CASSRHAGSTDTQYF
cdr3_nt: TGTGCCAGCAGCCGTCACGCGGGGAGCACAGATACGCAGTATTTT

j_call: TRBJ2-1
v_call: TRBV18
clone_size: -
d_call: -
cdr3_aa: CASSPQNQMNEQFF
cdr3_nt: TGTGCCAGCTCACCTCAAAATCAGATGAATGAGCAGTTCTTC

j_call: TRBJ2-2
v_call: TRBV5-6
clone_size: -
d_call: -
cdr3_aa: CASSLRTLRTGELFF
cdr3_nt: TGTGCCAGCAGCCTTAGGACTTTACGCACCGGGGAGCTGTTTTTT

j_call: TRBJ2-3
v_call: TRBV11-3
clone_size: -
d_call: TRBD2
cdr3_aa: CASSLGLAGVTDTQYF
cdr3_nt: TGTGCCAGCAGCTTAGGACTAGCGGGGGTCACAGATACGCAGTATTTT

j_call: TRBJ1-4
v_call: TRBV6-6
clone_size: -
d_call: -
cdr3_aa: CASSLGGSVEKLFF
cdr3_nt: TGTGCCAGCAGTCTGGGGGGGTCAGTTGAAAAACTGTTTTTT

j_call: TRBJ2-3
v_call: TRBV5-1
clone_size: -
d_call: TRBD1
cdr3_aa: CASSPRTGADTQYF
cdr3_nt: TGCGCCAGCAGCCCCCGGACAGGGGCCGATACGCAGTATTTT

j_call: TRBJ2-7
v_call: TRBV11-2
clone_size: few
d_call: -
cdr3_aa: CASSLERLPREQYF
cdr3_nt: TGTGCCAGCAGCTTAGAGCGCCTCCCTAGAGAGCAGTACTTC

j_call: TRBJ2-7
v_call: TRBV19
clone_size: -
d_call: -
cdr3_aa: CASSSGVSYEQYF
cdr3_nt: TGTGCCAGTAGTTCTGGAGTATCTTACGAGCAGTACTTC

j_call: TRBJ2-7
v_call: TRBV12-5
clone_size: -
d_call: TRBD1
cdr3_aa: CASGSGQITYEQYF
cdr3_nt: TGTGCTAGTGGTTCGGGACAGATAACCTACGAGCAGTACTTC

j_call: TRBJ2-7
v_call: TRBV19
clone_size: -
d_call: -
cdr3_aa: CASSTRGTGYEQYF
cdr3_nt: TGTGCCAGTAGTACAAGGGGAACAGGGTACGAGCAGTACTTC

j_call: TRBJ1-2
v_call: TRBV15
clone_size: -
d_call: -
cdr3_aa: CATSSGGGNGYTF
cdr3_nt: TGTGCCACCAGCTCCGGCGGAGGGAATGGCTACACCTTC

j_call: TRBJ1-3
v_call: TRBV7-8
clone_size: -
d_call: -
cdr3_aa: CASSSTENTIYF
cdr3_nt: TGTGCCAGCAGCTCGACAGAGAACACCATATATTTT

j_call: TRBJ2-7
v_call: TRBV28
clone_size: once
d_call: -
cdr3_aa: CASSSQPSYEQYF
cdr3_nt: TGTGCCAGCAGCTCACAACCATCCTACGAGCAGTACTTC

j_call: TRBJ2-1
v_call: TRBV13
clone_size: -
d_call: -
cdr3_aa: CASSFLSTAYNEQFF
cdr3_nt: TGTGCCAGCAGCTTTCTGTCTACTGCGTACAATGAGCAGTTCTTC

j_call: TRBJ2-2
v_call: TRBV5-1
clone_size: -
d_call: TRBD2
cdr3_aa: CASSLTGGTMTGELFF
cdr3_nt: TGCGCCAGCAGCTTGACGGGAGGGACGATGACCGGGGAGCTGTTTTTT

j_call: TRBJ2-7
v_call: TRBV5-8
clone_size: -
d_call: TRBD1
cdr3_aa: CASGRQGAYEQYF
cdr3_nt: TGTGCCAGCGGCAGACAGGGGGCCTACGAGCAGTACTTC

j_call: TRBJ2-1
v_call: TRBV14
clone_size: -
d_call: TRBD1
cdr3_aa: CASSLGTGNEQFF
cdr3_nt: TGTGCCAGCAGTCTAGGGACAGGGAATGAGCAGTTCTTC

j_call: TRBJ1-5
v_call: TRBV7-8
clone_size: -
d_call: -
cdr3_aa: CASSLAGEVNQPQHF
cdr3_nt: TGTGCCAGCAGCTTAGCAGGGGAGGTAAATCAGCCCCAGCATTTT

j_call: TRBJ1-5
v_call: TRBV19
clone_size: -
d_call: -
cdr3_aa: CASNGQGKVQTQHF
cdr3_nt: TGTGCCAGTAACGGGCAGGGGAAAGTTCAGACCCAGCATTTT

j_call: TRBJ2-1
v_call: TRBV6-4
clone_size: -
d_call: TRBD2
cdr3_aa: CASSASSGSSYNEQFF
cdr3_nt: TGTGCCAGCAGTGCTTCTAGCGGGAGCTCCTACAATGAGCAGTTCTTC

j_call: TRBJ2-7
v_call: TRBV6-5
clone_size: once
d_call: TRBD1
cdr3_aa: CASSKRGQSYEQYF
cdr3_nt: TGTGCCAGCAGTAAACGGGGACAGTCCTACGAGCAGTACTTC

j_call: TRBJ2-3
v_call: TRBV19
clone_size: -
d_call: -
cdr3_aa: CASSKAGPRVDTQYF
cdr3_nt: TGTGCCAGTAGTAAGGCGGGACCCCGAGTGGATACGCAGTATTTT

j_call: TRBJ1-2
v_call: TRBV19
clone_size: -
d_call: -
cdr3_aa: CASSIMEFGYTF
cdr3_nt: TGTGCCAGTAGTATAATGGAGTTCGGCTACACCTTC

j_call: TRBJ2-1
v_call: TRBV6-5
clone_size: -
d_call: TRBD2
cdr3_aa: CASYPGLGNEQFF
cdr3_nt: TGTGCCAGCTACCCCGGACTAGGCAATGAGCAGTTCTTC

j_call: TRBJ2-5
v_call: TRBV27
clone_size: once
d_call: TRBD2
cdr3_aa: CASRSGGKQETQYF
cdr3_nt: TGTGCCAGCAGGTCGGGGGGTAAACAAGAGACCCAGTACTTC

j_call: TRBJ1-2
v_call: TRBV27
clone_size: -
d_call: TRBD1
cdr3_aa: CASSPDRAYGYTF
cdr3_nt: TGTGCCAGCAGCCCCGACAGGGCCTACGGCTACACCTTC

j_call: TRBJ2-4
v_call: TRBV20-1
clone_size: -
d_call: TRBD1
cdr3_aa: CSARIWDREEF
cdr3_nt: TGCAGTGCTAGGATTTGGGACAGGGAGGAATTC

j_call: TRBJ2-2
v_call: TRBV3-1/TRBV3-2
clone_size: -
d_call: TRBD1
cdr3_aa: CASSQSQGSTGELFF
cdr3_nt: TGTGCCAGCAGCCAATCACAGGGGTCCACCGGGGAGCTGTTTTTT

j_call: TRBJ2-2
v_call: TRBV11-3
clone_size: -
d_call: -
cdr3_aa: CASSLGESRELFF
cdr3_nt: TGTGCCAGCAGCTTAGGGGAGTCGAGGGAGCTGTTTTTT

j_call: TRBJ2-7
v_call: TRBV5-1
clone_size: -
d_call: TRBD2
cdr3_aa: CASSSQLAGAGNEQYF
cdr3_nt: TGCGCCAGCAGCTCCCAACTAGCGGGAGCGGGAAACGAGCAGTACTTC

j_call: TRBJ2-5
v_call: TRBV27
clone_size: -
d_call: -
cdr3_aa: CASSLQDAGRETQYF
cdr3_nt: TGTGCCAGCAGTTTACAGGACGCGGGACGGGAGACCCAGTACTTC

j_call: TRBJ2-7
v_call: TRBV28
clone_size: -
d_call: TRBD2
cdr3_aa: CASSLAGGGMYEQYF
cdr3_nt: TGTGCCAGCAGTTTAGCGGGAGGGGGGATGTACGAGCAGTACTTC